This note documents a single T cell receptor beta chain sequence. Its antigen is unknown. TCRdb fed the RT-PCR reads into MiXCR, producing one record per CDR3 protein. The repertoire consists of roughly 570 distinct CDR3 sequences, with 84% occurring once and the leading ten covering 8%. This entry is derived from a study of yellow fever vaccine responses in identical twins. Germline V lookup: CDR1 LGHNA, CDR2 YNFKEQ. V was shortened by 0 bases and J by 10 bases, with 13 bases between the two germline ends. This CDR3 contains 14 residues. General study points: A vaccine T cell response that seemed partly convergent and partly personalized was reported in twins.

This receptor was identified in a female donor who received the yellow fever vaccine. V and J are TRBV4-2 and TRBJ1-5; D not resolved. This specimen consisted of T cells from blood (PBMCs), unsorted or a sorted subset (not recorded which), obtained before or after yellow fever vaccination (not recorded which). The CDR3 nucleotides are TGTGCCAGCAGCCAAGAAGTAGCTGCGTATCCCCAGCATTTT. Translated, it gives CASSQEVAAYPQHF.